The 23 T cell receptor beta chains below all came from one sample that was sequenced in a study of vaccination and CD4 T cells after COVID-19. Treatment meaning: 10-day PBMC culture with coronavirus spike peptide pools or control peptides (ViraFEST assay). According to the study, CD4+ T cells from the unexposed donor were gathered ahead of the COVID-19 pandemic (2011-2018). No cognate antigen is known for these TCRs. Sequenced with the Oncomine TCR Beta short-read assay was DNA taken from cultured CD4+ T cells. Using the QIAamp micro DNA kit, genomic DNA was extracted from the CD4+ T cells that had been cultured. TCRdb analysed the PCR reads with MiXCR anew, one entry per CDR3 protein. The sample holds thousands of distinct CDR3 sequences, around two fifths seen once. The sample consisted of CD4+ T cells from blood, cultured in vitro. The source is a human donor in good health.

This clonotype turned up a few times. This chain connects TRBV29-1 to TRBJ1-2; TRBD1 might be the D (6 bases). V was shortened by 4 bases and J by 11 bases, with 14 bases between the two germline ends. This CDR3 has 11 amino acids. Per the germline V gene, CDR1 is SQVTM and CDR2 is ANQGSEA. The CDR3 protein is CSVATGTLYTF. CDR3 DNA: TGCAGCGTTGCTACAGGGACCCTTTACACCTTC.

The chain uses TRBV6-1 and TRBJ2-5; tentatively, D is TRBD2 (6 bases). The germline gives CDR1 MNHNS, CDR2 SASEGT. The CDR3 loop spans 13 amino acids. Trimming left V 5 bases short and J 3 bases short, with 10 bases between. CDR3 protein: CASSPPGEETQYF. For the CDR3, the DNA is TGTGCCAGCAGTCCCCCGGGGGAAGAGACCCAGTACTTC.

The table lists this clonotype with a few counts. The chain is built from TRBV6-1 and TRBJ1-1; possible D gene TRBD1, 5 bases. Trimming took off 6 bases at V and 0 bases at J, with 11 bases between the two ends. In germline, CDR1 is MNHNS, CDR2 SASEGT. The CDR3 length is 14 residues. The DNA of the CDR3 is TGTGCCAGCAGGCCCGGGACGGTGAACACTGAAGCTTTCTTT. Translated: CASRPGTVNTEAFF.

This sequence joins TRBV20-1 and TRBJ2-3; D may match TRBD1 or TRBD2 (6 bases each). The germline V gene has CDR1 DFQATT and CDR2 SNEGSKA (reference sequence). The V and J ends lost 3 bases and 3 bases respectively, with 10 bases between them. The CDR3 extends over 13 amino acids. The CDR3 here is CSASKGGTDTQYF. DNA for the CDR3: TGCAGTGCTAGTAAGGGGGGAACAGATACGCAGTATTTT.

Only one count was recorded for this clonotype. The chain is built from TRBV14 and TRBJ2-5, with D hard to call. V lost 6 bases and J lost 4, with 9 bases in between. Germline CDR1 is SGHDN and CDR2 is FVKESK. This CDR3 has 12 amino acids. The CDR3: CASSRVRETQYF. In DNA, the CDR3 is TGTGCCAGCAGTAGGGTACGAGAGACCCAGTACTTC.

In this sample, this clonotype is medium-sized (0.01 to 0.1%). V gene TRBV7-9 combines with J gene TRBJ1-1, with 8 bases identical to TRBD1. Unmatched junction bases numbered 7, after V lost 4 bases and J lost 6 bases. The CDR3 consists of 14 residues. Germline CDR1 and CDR2: SEHNR and FQNEAQ (reference sequence). CDR3: CASSWTQGAAEAFF. In DNA form, the CDR3 reads TGTGCCAGCAGCTGGACCCAGGGGGCCGCTGAAGCTTTCTTT. Supplemented by reference TRBV7-9 and TRBJ1-1, the full variable domain reads DTGVSQNPRHKITKRGQNVTFRCDPISEHNRLYWYRQTLGQGPEFLTYFQNEAQLEKSRLLSDRFSAERPKGSFSTLEIQRTEQGDSAMYLCASSWTQGAAEAFFGQGTRLTVV.

The count of this clonotype is one. The rearrangement joins TRBV30 to TRBJ2-2; 7 nucleotides align to TRBD1. The J segment lost 0 bases and the V segment lost 4 bases, leaving 5 bases of the junction unmatched. Germline CDR1 GTSNPN, CDR2 SVGIG (reference sequence). The CDR3 sequence is 15 residues long. The CDR3, as DNA: TGTGCCTGGAACCGGGACAGTCCGAACACCGGGGAGCTGTTTTTT. Protein product: CAWNRDSPNTGELFF.

This clonotype appeared a few times. The chain employs TRBV25-1 and TRBJ2-3, with D maybe TRBD2 (5 bases). V was clipped by 4 bases and J by 7 bases, with 12 bases between them. Germline V gene data show CDR1 as MGHDK and CDR2 as SYGVNS. The length of the CDR3 is 13 residues. CDR3 amino acids: CASSGVDSNTQYF. As DNA, the CDR3 is TGTGCCAGCAGTGGGGTGGACTCGAATACGCAGTATTTT.

Turning to this clonotype: A read error may account for a junction end that differs from germline. This rearrangement joins TRBV7-2 to TRBJ1-2, with 8 positions matching TRBD1. This CDR3 spans 14 amino acids. Germline assignment: CDR1 SGHTA and CDR2 FQGNSA. The CDR3 is CVSSPRQGIYGYTF. The CDR3 DNA reads as TGTGTCAGCAGCCCCCGACAGGGGATTTATGGCTACACCTTC.

This clonotype was seen only a few times. The gene calls are TRBV28 and TRBJ2-7; 9 bases line up with TRBD1. This CDR3 spans 15 amino acids. CDR1 and CDR2 (germline): MDHEN, SYDVKM. The junction had 7 bases not matched to a gene; V was cut back by 4 bases and J by 3 bases. The CDR3 is CASSSPGTGLYEQYF. The CDR3 DNA sequence: TGTGCCAGCAGTTCCCCCGGGACAGGGCTCTACGAGCAGTACTTC.

The V gene is TRBV19, the J gene TRBJ2-1; D may be TRBD2 (5 bases). Germline CDR1 and CDR2: LNHDA and SQIVND (reference sequence). The CDR3 has 15 amino acids. V was pared by 6 bases and J by 0 bases, with 12 bases between. The CDR3 sequence: CASRPRGSSYNEQFF. In DNA, the CDR3 is TGTGCCAGTAGACCACGAGGGTCCTCCTACAATGAGCAGTTCTTC.

The V and J genes are TRBV30 and TRBJ1-5; unclear D gene. The germline V gene has CDR1 GTSNPN and CDR2 SVGIG (reference sequence). The V and J ends lost 0 bases and 0 bases respectively, with 3 bases between them. The CDR3 consists of 13 residues. In DNA, the CDR3 is TGTGCCTGGAGTGTAGATAGCAATCAGCCCCAGCATTTT. It codes for CAWSVDSNQPQHF. The entire variable domain, with the rest obtained from reference TRBV30 and TRBJ1-5, is as follows: SQTIHQWPATLVQPVGSPLSLECTVEGTSNPNLYWYRQAAGRGLQLLFYSVGIGQISSEVPQNLSASRPQDRQFILSSKKLLLSDSGFYLCAWSVDSNQPQHFGDGTRLSIL.

This clonotype was seen just once. The V gene is TRBV5-4, the J gene TRBJ1-2, with 9 bases that match TRBD1. Per the germline V gene, CDR1 is SGHNT and CDR2 is YYREEE (reference sequence). CDR3 size: 16 residues. V shed 4 bases, J shed 2 bases, and the junction held 9 bases outside the gene matches. The CDR3 loop reads CASSRIPDRGNYGYTF. DNA for the CDR3: TGTGCCAGCAGCCGAATTCCGGACAGGGGAAACTATGGCTACACCTTC.

This clonotype is classed as medium-sized. The chain couples TRBV20-1 to TRBJ1-5; TRBD1 is a possible D gene (5 bases). Trimming left V 5 bases short and J 7 bases short, with 12 bases between. Germline loops: CDR1 DFQATT, CDR2 SNEGSKA (reference sequence). The CDR3 has 12 residues. In DNA form, the CDR3 reads TGCAGTGCTGGGGGTTGGGGGCAGCCCCAGCATTTT. It is translated as CSAGGWGQPQHF.

This clonotype occurred a few times. V and J are TRBV7-2 and TRBJ1-2; D may be TRBD1 (5 bases). V dropped 0 bases and J dropped 2 bases, with 10 bases sitting between them. This CDR3 is 15 amino acids long. Per the germline V gene, CDR1 is SGHTA and CDR2 is FQGNSA. CDR3 residues: CASSLASGGNYGYTF. DNA for the CDR3: TGTGCCAGCAGCTTAGCGTCGGGGGGGAACTATGGCTACACCTTC.

This clonotype occurred a few times. The rearrangement joins TRBV7-2 to TRBJ1-1; D gene uncertain. Germline V CDR1 and CDR2: SGHTA, FQGNSA. The CDR3 is made up of 15 amino acids. The V gene lost 1 base and the J gene lost 1 base, with 10 bases spanning the gap. This chain's CDR3 is CASSLGGVTNTEAFF. As DNA, the CDR3 is TGTGCCAGCAGCTTAGGCGGCGTTACGAACACTGAAGCTTTCTTT.

This clonotype came up a few times. The V gene is TRBV7-3, the J gene TRBJ2-3, with 8 bases that match TRBD1. Germline CDR1 SGHTA, CDR2 FQGTGA. J lost 3 bases, V lost 4 bases, and 3 bases had no gene match. The CDR3 consists of 14 residues. CDR3 nucleotide sequence: TGTGCCAGCAGCTCCGGGACAGGTACAGATACGCAGTATTTT. This translates into CASSSGTGTDTQYF.

The rearrangement links TRBV7-2 to TRBJ1-4, with a possible D match to TRBD1 (6 bases). Trimming removed 5 bases at V and 8 bases at J, with 18 bases between. This CDR3 region has 15 residues. Germline lookup yields CDR1 SGHTA and CDR2 FQGNSA. CDR3 protein: CASSGSGGAREKLFF. CDR3 DNA: TGTGCCAGCAGCGGAAGTGGGGGGGCACGGGAAAAACTGTTTTTT. Based on the CDR3 plus reference TRBV7-2 and TRBJ1-4, the full variable domain is GAGVSQSPSNKVTEKGKDVELRCDPISGHTALYWYRQSLGQGLEFLIYFQGNSAPDKSGLPSDRFSAERTGGSVSTLTIQRTQQEDSAVYLCASSGSGGAREKLFFGSGTQLSVL.

The rearrangement uses TRBV5-1 and TRBJ1-5; D gene uncertain. Germline V lookup: CDR1 SGHRS, CDR2 YFSETQ. This CDR3 region has 13 residues. V was clipped by 1 base and J by 1 base, with 3 bases between them. CDR3 residues: CASSLNSNQPQHF. The DNA of the CDR3 is TGCGCCAGCAGCTTGAACAGCAATCAGCCCCAGCATTTT.

This clonotype has more than one count but fewer than ten. The chain is built from TRBV7-2 and TRBJ2-7; 10 bases match TRBD2. CDR1 SGHTA and CDR2 FQGNSA come from the germline V gene. J lost 4 bases, V lost 5 bases, and 23 bases had no gene match. This CDR3 is 20 amino acids long. CDR3 coding DNA: TGTGCCAGCAGCCCGGGGGGGGGTAGGCTAGCGGGAGTCGGGACTTACGAGCAGTACTTC. Translating it yields CASSPGGGRLAGVGTYEQYF.

By share, this clonotype ranks as medium-sized. CDR3 nucleotide sequence: TGTGCCAGCAGCTTAGGGCGGCCCACCGGGGAGCTGTTTTTT. Its protein product is CASSLGRPTGELFF. The J gene is TRBJ2-2, the V gene TRBV7-2, with no clear D. The V gene's germline CDR1 is SGHTA and CDR2 FQGNSA. This CDR3 region has 14 residues. Trimming removed 1 base at V and 4 bases at J, with 7 bases between.

The chain uses TRBV9 and TRBJ1-1; D is ambiguous. Trimming took off 0 bases at V and 1 base at J, with 7 bases between the two ends. The CDR3 contains 14 residues. Germline CDR1 is SGDLS and CDR2 is YYNGEE. The CDR3 reads CASSVVAGNTEAFF. CDR3 DNA sequence: TGTGCCAGCAGCGTAGTGGCGGGGAACACTGAAGCTTTCTTT.

The chain combines TRBV19 with TRBJ2-5, with 9 bases aligning to TRBD1. Trimming took 5 bases from V and 3 from J; bases not matched to a gene: 13. The V gene's germline CDR1 is LNHDA and CDR2 SQIVND (reference sequence). CDR3 length equals 17 residues. The CDR3 nucleotides are TGTGCCAGTAGTCAAGGGGGGCGACGGACAGGGGAAGAGACCCAGTACTTC. This codes for CASSQGGRRTGEETQYF.